Listed here are 9 T cell receptor beta chains from one sample, sequenced in a study of cytotoxic CD8 clonotypes in ibrutinib-treated CLL. Generated by immunoSEQ multiplex PCR, the TCRdb table keeps only in-frame clones and is missing some. The repertoire holds 33,000 or so clones, with about 50% as singletons. The sequencing used PBMCs, collected before ibrutinib treatment. These receptors were obtained from a human donor with chronic lymphocytic leukemia.

The CDR3 DNA reads as TGTGCCAGCAGTTACCTACCGGGACAGAGAGCCTACGAGCAGTACTTC. Encoded protein: CASSYLPGQRAYEQYF. This chain joins TRBV6-6 and TRBJ2-7; 7 bases are a match to TRBD1. CDR1 and CDR2 from the germline V gene are MNHNY and SVGAGI (reference sequence). The V segment lost 2 bases and the J segment 2 bases; nucleotides outside the gene matches: 9. CDR3 length: 16 amino acids.

The J gene is TRBJ1-5, the V gene TRBV7-9; 8 nucleotides match TRBD1. CDR3 length equals 15 residues. Germline CDR1 and CDR2: SEHNR and FQNEAQ (reference sequence). With 1 base clipped from V and 2 bases from J, the junction kept 1 base outside the gene matches. CDR3 amino acids: CASSLEGQGNQPQHF. The CDR3 DNA reads TGTGCCAGCAGCTTAGAGGGACAGGGCAATCAGCCCCAGCATTTT.

Comments on this clone: It is unclear where the CDR3 begins or ends on the DNA, so no DNA is shown, and the CDR3 is as TCRdb lists it. This chain uses TRBV6-6 with TRBJ2-7. Germline V gene lookup returns CDR1 MNHNY and CDR2 SVGAGI (reference sequence). 14 amino acids form the CDR3, both terminal residues included. The CDR3 loop is CASSTSASSYEQYF.

This clone was detected only a few times. The V gene is TRBV28, the J gene TRBJ2-3, with 8 bases fitting TRBD2. The CDR3 sequence is 18 residues long. Trimming cost V 0 bases and J 3 bases; bases outside gene matches: 11. Germline CDR1 MDHEN, CDR2 SYDVKM. CDR3 nucleotide sequence: TGTGCCAGCAGTTTATGGGCATCTGGTAGCGGGGTGACAGATACGCAGTATTTT. Residues: CASSLWASGSGVTDTQYF.

The V and J genes are TRBV5-1 and TRBJ2-5; 9 bases match TRBD2. CDR3 length: 14 amino acids. Germline V gene lookup returns CDR1 SGHRS and CDR2 YFSETQ. Trimming removed 0 bases from V and 5 bases from J; junction bases left unmatched: 2. This chain's CDR3 is CASSLGRGGETQYF. The CDR3 region has the DNA TGCGCCAGCAGCTTGGGGCGGGGGGGCGAGACCCAGTACTTC.

This clone was seen only a few times. The V call is TRBV11-2, the J call TRBJ2-5; TRBD2 agrees at 12 bases. This CDR3 is 16 amino acids long. In germline, CDR1 is SGHAT, CDR2 FQNNGV. V shed 5 bases and J 2 bases; nucleotides not matched to a gene: 6. CDR3 loop: CASSEGLAGIQETQYF. The CDR3 DNA reads TGTGCCAGCAGCGAAGGACTAGCGGGGATACAAGAGACCCAGTACTTC.

The CDR3 DNA sequence: TGTGCCAGCAGTGATCCCGGTGAGATCCAGCCCCAGCATTTT. It yields the protein CASSDPGEIQPQHF. The chain carries TRBV25-1 and TRBJ1-5, with D unresolved. Germline lookup yields CDR1 MGHDK and CDR2 SYGVNS. There are 14 residues in the CDR3. Trimming left V 3 bases short and J 7 bases short, with 13 bases between.

This clone occurred a few times. The CDR3, as DNA: TGTGCCAGCAGCTTATCCCGGGACATCTCAGATACGCAGTATTTT. Amino acids: CASSLSRDISDTQYF. V gene TRBV7-3 combines with J gene TRBJ2-3, with D tentatively TRBD1 (6 bases). Trimming took off 2 bases at V and 4 bases at J, with 13 bases between the two ends. Germline loops: CDR1 SGHTA, CDR2 FQGTGA. The CDR3 sequence is 15 residues long.

The CDR3 region is CASSYSGYGQETQYF. CDR3 in DNA: TGTGCCAGCAGTTACTCAGGGTATGGCCAAGAGACCCAGTACTTC. The chain joins TRBV6-5 to TRBJ2-5; no clear D gene. The CDR3 totals 15 residues. CDR1 and CDR2 (germline): MNHEY, SVGAGI. Trimming stripped 0 bases from V and 1 base from J, with 9 bases between.